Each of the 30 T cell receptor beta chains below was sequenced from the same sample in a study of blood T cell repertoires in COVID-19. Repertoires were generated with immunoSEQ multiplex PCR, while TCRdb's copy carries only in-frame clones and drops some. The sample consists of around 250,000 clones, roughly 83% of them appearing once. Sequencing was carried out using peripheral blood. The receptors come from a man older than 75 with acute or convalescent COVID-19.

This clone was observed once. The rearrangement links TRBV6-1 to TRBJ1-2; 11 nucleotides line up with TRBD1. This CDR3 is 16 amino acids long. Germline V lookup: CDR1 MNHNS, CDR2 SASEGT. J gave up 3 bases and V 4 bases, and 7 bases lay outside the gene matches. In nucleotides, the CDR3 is TGTGCCAGCAGTGCTTCGGGGACAGGGGGTTACTATGGCTACACCTTC. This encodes CASSASGTGGYYGYTF.

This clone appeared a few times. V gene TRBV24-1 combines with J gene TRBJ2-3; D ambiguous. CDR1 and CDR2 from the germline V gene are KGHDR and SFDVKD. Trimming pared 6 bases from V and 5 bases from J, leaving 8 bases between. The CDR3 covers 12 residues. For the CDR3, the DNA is TGTGCCACCAGTCTTATCGGAGATACGCAGTATTTT. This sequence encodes CATSLIGDTQYF.

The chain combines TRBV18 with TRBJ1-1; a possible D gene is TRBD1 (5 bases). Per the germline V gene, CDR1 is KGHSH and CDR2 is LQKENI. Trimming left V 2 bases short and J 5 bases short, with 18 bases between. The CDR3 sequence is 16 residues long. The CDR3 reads CASSPMAPGLRTEAFF. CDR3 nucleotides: TGTGCCAGCTCACCAATGGCCCCGGGACTGAGGACTGAAGCTTTCTTT.

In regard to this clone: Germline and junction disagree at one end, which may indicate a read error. The CDR3: CASRYLDRRNNEQFF. DNA for the CDR3: TGTGCCAGCAGGTACTTGGACAGGAGAAACAATGAGCAGTTCTTC. The chain couples TRBV6-5 to TRBJ2-1; TRBD1 matches at 7 bases. Germline loops: CDR1 MNHEY, CDR2 SVGAGI. This CDR3 spans 15 amino acids.

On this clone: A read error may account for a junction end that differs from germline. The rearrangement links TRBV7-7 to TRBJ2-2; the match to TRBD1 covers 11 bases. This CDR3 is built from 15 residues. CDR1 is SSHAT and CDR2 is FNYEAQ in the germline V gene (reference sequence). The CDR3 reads CASSLAGQGVGELFF. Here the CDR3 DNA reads TGTGCTAGCAGCCTGGCGGGACAGGGGGTCGGGGAGCTGTTTTTT.

DNA of the CDR3: TGTGCCAGTAGTCTAAGTAATTCGGGTTCGGTCACCTTC. Amino acids: CASSLSNSGSVTF. The rearrangement links TRBV19 to TRBJ1-2; D gene ambiguous. The germline V gene encodes CDR1 LNHDA and CDR2 SQIVND (reference sequence). The CDR3 extends over 13 amino acids. V lost 5 bases and J 13 bases, leaving 20 bases between the germline ends.

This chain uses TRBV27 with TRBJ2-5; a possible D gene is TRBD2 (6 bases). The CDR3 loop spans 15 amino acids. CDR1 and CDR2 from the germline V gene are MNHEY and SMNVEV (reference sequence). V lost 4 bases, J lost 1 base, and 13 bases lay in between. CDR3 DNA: TGTGCCAGCAGTTGGGGATGGGGAGGCCAAGAGACCCAGTACTTC. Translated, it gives CASSWGWGGQETQYF.

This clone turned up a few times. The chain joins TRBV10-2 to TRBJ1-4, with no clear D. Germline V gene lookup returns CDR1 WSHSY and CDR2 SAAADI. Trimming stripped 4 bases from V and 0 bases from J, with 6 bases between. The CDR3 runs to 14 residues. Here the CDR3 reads CASSGPSTNEKLFF. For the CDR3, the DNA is TGCGCCAGCAGTGGGCCTTCAACTAATGAAAAACTGTTTTTT.

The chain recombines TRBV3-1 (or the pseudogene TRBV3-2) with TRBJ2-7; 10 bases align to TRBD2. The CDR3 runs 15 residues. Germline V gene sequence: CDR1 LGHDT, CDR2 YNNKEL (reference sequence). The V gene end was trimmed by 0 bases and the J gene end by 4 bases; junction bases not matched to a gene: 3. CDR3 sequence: CASSQDDSGRYEQYF. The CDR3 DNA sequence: TGTGCCAGCAGCCAAGATGATAGCGGGAGGTACGAGCAGTACTTC.

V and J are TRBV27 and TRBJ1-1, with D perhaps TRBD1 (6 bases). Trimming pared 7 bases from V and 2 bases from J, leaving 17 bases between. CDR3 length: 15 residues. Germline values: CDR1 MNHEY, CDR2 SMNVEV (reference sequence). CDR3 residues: CASTSWGQTNTEAFF. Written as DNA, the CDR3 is TGTGCCAGCACCTCCTGGGGGCAGACCAACACTGAAGCTTTCTTT.

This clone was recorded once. The CDR3 DNA follows: TGCGCCAGCAGCTCCGGGACAGGGGGCAGGATCGACGAGCAGTACTTC. Its protein is CASSSGTGGRIDEQYF. The genes are TRBV5-1 and TRBJ2-7; 12 nucleotides match TRBD1. The CDR3 is 16 residues long. Germline V gene data show CDR1 as SGHRS and CDR2 as YFSETQ. Trimming removed 3 bases from V and 5 bases from J; junction bases left unmatched: 9.

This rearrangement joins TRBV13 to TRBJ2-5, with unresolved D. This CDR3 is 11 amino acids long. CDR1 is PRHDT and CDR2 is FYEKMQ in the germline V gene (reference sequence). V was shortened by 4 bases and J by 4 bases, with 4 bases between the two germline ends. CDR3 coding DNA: TGTGCCAGCAGCTCGGTAGAGACCCAGTACTTC. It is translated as CASSSVETQYF.

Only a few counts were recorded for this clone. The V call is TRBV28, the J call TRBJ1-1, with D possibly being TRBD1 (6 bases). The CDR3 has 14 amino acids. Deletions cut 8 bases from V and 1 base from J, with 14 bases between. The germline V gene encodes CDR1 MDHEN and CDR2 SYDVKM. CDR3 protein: CASSRGTPNTEAFF. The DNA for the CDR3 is TGTGCCAGCTCGCGGGGGACACCGAACACTGAAGCTTTCTTT.

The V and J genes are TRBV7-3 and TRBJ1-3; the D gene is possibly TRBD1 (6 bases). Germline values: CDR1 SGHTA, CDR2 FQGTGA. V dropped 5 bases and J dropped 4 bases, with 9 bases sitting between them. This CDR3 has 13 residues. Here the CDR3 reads CASSVGTGNTIYF. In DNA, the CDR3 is TGTGCCAGCAGCGTCGGGACAGGAAACACCATATATTTT.

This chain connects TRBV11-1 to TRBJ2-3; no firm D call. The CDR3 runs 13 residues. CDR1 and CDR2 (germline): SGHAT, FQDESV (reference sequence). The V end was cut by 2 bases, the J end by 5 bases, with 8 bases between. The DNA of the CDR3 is TGTGCCAGCAGCTTAAACTCCAAAGATACGCAGTATTTT. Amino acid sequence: CASSLNSKDTQYF.

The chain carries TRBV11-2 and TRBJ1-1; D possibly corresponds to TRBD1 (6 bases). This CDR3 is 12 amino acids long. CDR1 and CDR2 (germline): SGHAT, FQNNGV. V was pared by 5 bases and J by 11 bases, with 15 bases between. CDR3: CASSKQGSIAFF. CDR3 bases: TGTGCCAGCAGCAAACAGGGATCAATTGCTTTCTTT.

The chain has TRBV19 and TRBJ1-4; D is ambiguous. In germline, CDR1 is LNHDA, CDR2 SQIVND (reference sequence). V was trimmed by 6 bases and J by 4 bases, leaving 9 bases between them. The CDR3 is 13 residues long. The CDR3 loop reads CASRRGINEKLFF. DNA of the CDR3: TGTGCCAGTAGGAGAGGGATTAATGAAAAACTGTTTTTT.

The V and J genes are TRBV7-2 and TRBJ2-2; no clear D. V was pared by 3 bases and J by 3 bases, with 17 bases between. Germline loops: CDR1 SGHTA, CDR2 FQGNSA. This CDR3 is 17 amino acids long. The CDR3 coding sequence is TGTGCCAGCAGCTTTATTGGTGGTGCGCAGGACACCGGGGAGCTGTTTTTT. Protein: CASSFIGGAQDTGELFF. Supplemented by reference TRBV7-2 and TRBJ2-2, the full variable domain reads GAGVSQSPSNKVTEKGKDVELRCDPISGHTALYWYRQSLGQGLEFLIYFQGNSAPDKSGLPSDRFSAERTGGSVSTLTIQRTQQEDSAVYLCASSFIGGAQDTGELFFGEGSRLTVL.

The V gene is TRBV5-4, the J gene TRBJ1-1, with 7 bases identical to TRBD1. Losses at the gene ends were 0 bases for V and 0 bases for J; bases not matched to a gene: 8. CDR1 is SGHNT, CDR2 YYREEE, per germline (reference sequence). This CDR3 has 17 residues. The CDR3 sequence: CASSLGGTDHMNTEAFF. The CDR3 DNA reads TGTGCCAGCAGCTTGGGAGGGACAGACCACATGAACACTGAAGCTTTCTTT.

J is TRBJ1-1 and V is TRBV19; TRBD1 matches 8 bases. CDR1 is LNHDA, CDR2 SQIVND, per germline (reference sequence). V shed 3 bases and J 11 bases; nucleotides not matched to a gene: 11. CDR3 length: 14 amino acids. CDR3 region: CASSITLQGGNAFF. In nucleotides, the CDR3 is TGTGCCAGTAGTATCACTCTACAGGGGGGCAACGCTTTCTTT.

The CDR3 nucleotides read TGTGCCACCAGTGATTGGACACTTAACTATGGCTACACCTTC. Protein: CATSDWTLNYGYTF. V gene TRBV24-1 combines with J gene TRBJ1-2; tentative D call: TRBD1 (5 bases). CDR1 is KGHDR, CDR2 SFDVKD, per germline. CDR3 length: 14 amino acids. V lost 2 bases to trimming and J lost 1 base, with 7 bases between them.

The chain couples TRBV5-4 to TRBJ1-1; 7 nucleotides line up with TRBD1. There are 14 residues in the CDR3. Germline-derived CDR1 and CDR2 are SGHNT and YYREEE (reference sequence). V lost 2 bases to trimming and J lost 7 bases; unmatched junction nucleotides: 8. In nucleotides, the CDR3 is TGTGCCAGCAGCTTCGACAGGGCGTCCCGTGAAGCTTTCTTT. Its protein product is CASSFDRASREAFF. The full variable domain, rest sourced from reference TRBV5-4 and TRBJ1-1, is ETGVTQSPTHLIKTRGQQVTLRCSSQSGHNTVSWYQQALGQGPQFIFQYYREEENGRGNFPPRFSGLQFPNYSSELNVNALELDDSALYLCASSFDRASREAFFGQGTRLTVV.

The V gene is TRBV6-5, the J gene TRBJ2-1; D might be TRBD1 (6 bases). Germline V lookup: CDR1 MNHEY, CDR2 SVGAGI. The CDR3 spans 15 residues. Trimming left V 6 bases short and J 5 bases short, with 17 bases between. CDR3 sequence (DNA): TGTGCCAGCAGCTCCACAGGGTTAGGGGACAATGAGCAGTTCTTC. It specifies CASSSTGLGDNEQFF.

The CDR3 here is CASTGDSLGYTF. CDR3 coding DNA: TGTGCCAGTACCGGGGACAGCCTCGGCTACACCTTC. The chain has TRBV19 and TRBJ1-2, with 7 bases fitting TRBD1. The trim removed 7 bases at V and 8 bases at J, leaving 7 bases unmatched. Germline V gives CDR1 LNHDA, CDR2 SQIVND (reference sequence). This CDR3 is built from 12 residues.

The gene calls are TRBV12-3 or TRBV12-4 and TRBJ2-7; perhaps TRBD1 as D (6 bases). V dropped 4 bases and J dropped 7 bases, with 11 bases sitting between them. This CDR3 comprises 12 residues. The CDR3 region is CASSSYGQEQYF. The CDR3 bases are TGTGCCAGCAGTTCCTACGGACAGGAGCAGTACTTC.

The CDR3: CASSLRDRGSPLHF. The CDR3 nucleotides read TGTGCCAGCAGCTTACGGGACAGGGGTTCACCCCTCCACTTT. The chain recombines TRBV7-8 with TRBJ1-6; TRBD1 matches 10 bases. Germline V gene data show CDR1 as SGHVS and CDR2 as FQNEAQ. CDR3 length equals 14 residues. The junction had 1 base not matched to a gene; V was cut back by 2 bases and J by 9 bases.

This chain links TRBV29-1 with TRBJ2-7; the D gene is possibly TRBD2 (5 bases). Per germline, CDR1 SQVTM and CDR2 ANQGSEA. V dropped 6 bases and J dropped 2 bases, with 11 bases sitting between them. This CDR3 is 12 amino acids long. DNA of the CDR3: TGCAGCGTCCAGGACGGGACCTACGAGCAGTACTTC. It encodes CSVQDGTYEQYF.

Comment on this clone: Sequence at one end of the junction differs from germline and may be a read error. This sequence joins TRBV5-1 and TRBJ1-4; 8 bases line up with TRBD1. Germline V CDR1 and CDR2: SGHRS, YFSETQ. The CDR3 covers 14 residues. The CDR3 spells CASSLQGGNQKLFF. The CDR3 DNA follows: TGCGCCAGCAGCTTACAGGGGGGTAATCAAAAACTGTTTTTT.

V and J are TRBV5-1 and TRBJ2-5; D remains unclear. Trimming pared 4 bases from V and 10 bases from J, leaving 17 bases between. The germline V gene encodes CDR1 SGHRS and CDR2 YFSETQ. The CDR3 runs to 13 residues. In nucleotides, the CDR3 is TGCGCCAGCAGCCCGGAGACGGTACGAGACCAGTACTTC. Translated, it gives CASSPETVRDQYF.

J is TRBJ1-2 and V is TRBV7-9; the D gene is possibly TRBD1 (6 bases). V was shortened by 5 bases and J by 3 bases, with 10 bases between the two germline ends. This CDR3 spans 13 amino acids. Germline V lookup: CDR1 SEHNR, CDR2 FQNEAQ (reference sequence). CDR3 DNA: TGTGCCAGCAGCCCACAGGGTTACTATGGCTACACCTTC. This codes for CASSPQGYYGYTF. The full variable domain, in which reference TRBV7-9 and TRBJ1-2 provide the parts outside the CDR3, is DTGVSQNPRHKITKRGQNVTFRCDPISEHNRLYWYRQTLGQGPEFLTYFQNEAQLEKSRLLSDRFSAERPKGSFSTLEIQRTEQGDSAMYLCASSPQGYYGYTFGSGTRLTVV.